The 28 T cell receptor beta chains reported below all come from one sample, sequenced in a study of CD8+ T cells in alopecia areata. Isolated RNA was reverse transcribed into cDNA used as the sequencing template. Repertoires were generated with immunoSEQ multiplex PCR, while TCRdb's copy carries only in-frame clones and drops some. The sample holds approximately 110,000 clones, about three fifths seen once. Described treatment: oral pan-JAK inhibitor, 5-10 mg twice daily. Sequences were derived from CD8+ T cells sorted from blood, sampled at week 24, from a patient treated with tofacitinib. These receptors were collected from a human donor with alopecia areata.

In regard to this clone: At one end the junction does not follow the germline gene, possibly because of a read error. The CDR3: CASSQTKGPSGGEETQYF. CDR3 nucleotides: TGCGCCAGCAGCCAGACGAAGGGACCTAGCGGGGGAGAAGAGACCCAGTACTTC. The chain combines TRBV7-2 with TRBJ2-5; 10 bases agree with TRBD2. CDR3 length equals 18 residues. CDR1 SGHTA and CDR2 FQGNSA come from the germline V gene.

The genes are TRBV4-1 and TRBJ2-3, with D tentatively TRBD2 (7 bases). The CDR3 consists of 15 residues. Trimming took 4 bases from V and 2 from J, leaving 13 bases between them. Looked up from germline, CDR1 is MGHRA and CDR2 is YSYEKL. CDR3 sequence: CASSPKAGHTDTQYF. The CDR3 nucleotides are TGCGCCAGCAGCCCAAAAGCGGGACACACAGATACGCAGTATTTT.

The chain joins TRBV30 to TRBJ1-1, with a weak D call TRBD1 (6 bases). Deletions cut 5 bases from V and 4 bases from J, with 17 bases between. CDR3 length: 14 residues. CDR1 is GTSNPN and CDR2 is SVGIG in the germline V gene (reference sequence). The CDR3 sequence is CAWARMGGPTEAFF. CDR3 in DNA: TGTGCCTGGGCGAGGATGGGGGGGCCCACTGAAGCTTTCTTT.

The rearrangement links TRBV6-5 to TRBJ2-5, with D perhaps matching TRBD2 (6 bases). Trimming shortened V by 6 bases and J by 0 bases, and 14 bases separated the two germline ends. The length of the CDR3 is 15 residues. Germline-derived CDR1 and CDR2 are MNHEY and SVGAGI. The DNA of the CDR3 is TGTGCCAGCAGCCTCCCCGGGAGCGACCAAGAGACCCAGTACTTC. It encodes CASSLPGSDQETQYF.

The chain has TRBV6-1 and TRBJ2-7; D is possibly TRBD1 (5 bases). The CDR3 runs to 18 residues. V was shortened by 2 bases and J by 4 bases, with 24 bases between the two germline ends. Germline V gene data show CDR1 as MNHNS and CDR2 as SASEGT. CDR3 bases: TGTGCCAGCAGTGAACCGACAGATGCGTCGTACCACCCTTACGAGCAGTACTTC. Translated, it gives CASSEPTDASYHPYEQYF.

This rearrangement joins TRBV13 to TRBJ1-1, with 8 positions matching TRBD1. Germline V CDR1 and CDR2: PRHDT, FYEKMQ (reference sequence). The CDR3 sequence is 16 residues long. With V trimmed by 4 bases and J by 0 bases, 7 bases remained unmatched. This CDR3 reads CASSSGGTGMNTEAFF. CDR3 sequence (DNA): TGTGCCAGCAGCTCCGGGGGGACAGGCATGAACACTGAAGCTTTCTTT. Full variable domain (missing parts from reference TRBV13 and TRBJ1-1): AAGVIQSPRHLIKEKRETATLKCYPIPRHDTVYWYQQGPGQDPQFLISFYEKMQSDKGSIPDRFSAQQFSDYHSELNMSSLELGDSALYFCASSSGGTGMNTEAFFGQGTRLTVV.

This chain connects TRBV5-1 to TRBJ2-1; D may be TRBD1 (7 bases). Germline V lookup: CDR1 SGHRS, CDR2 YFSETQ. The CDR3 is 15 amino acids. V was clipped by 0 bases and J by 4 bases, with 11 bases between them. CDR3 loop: CASSLEAGGYNEQFF. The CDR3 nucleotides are TGCGCCAGCAGCTTGGAGGCAGGGGGGTACAATGAGCAGTTCTTC.

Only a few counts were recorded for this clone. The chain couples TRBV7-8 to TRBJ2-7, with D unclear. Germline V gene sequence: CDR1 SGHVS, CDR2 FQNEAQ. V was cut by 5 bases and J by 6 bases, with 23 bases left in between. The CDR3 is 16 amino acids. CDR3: CASSLPAGPLKGEQYF. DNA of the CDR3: TGTGCCAGCAGCCTACCGGCAGGCCCTCTTAAAGGCGAGCAGTACTTC.

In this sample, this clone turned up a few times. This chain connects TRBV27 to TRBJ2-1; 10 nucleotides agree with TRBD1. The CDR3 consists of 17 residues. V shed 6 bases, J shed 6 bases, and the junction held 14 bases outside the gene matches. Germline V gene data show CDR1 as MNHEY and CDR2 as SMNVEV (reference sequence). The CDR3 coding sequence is TGTGCCAGCAGGCCCGTTCCGGGACAGGGGAGAGGCAATGAGCAGTTCTTC. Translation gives CASRPVPGQGRGNEQFF.

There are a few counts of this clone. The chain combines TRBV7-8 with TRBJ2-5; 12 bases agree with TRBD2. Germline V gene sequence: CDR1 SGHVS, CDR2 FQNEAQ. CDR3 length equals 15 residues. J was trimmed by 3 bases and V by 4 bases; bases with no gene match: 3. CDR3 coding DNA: TGTGCCAGCAGCTACCGACTAGCGGGGGAAGAGACCCAGTACTTC. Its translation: CASSYRLAGEETQYF.

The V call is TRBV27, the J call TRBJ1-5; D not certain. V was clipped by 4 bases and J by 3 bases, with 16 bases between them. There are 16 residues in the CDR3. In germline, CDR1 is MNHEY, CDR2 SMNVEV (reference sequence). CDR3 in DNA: TGTGCCAGCAGTTCGAGATTTCATTCCCCCAATCAGCCCCAGCATTTT. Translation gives CASSSRFHSPNQPQHF.

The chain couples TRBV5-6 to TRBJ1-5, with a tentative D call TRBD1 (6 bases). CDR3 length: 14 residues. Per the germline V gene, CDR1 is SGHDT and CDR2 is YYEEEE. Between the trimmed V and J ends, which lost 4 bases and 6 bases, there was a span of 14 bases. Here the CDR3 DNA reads TGTGCCAGCAGCCGAGGGGGTTCGGGTCAGCCCCAGCATTTT. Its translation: CASSRGGSGQPQHF.

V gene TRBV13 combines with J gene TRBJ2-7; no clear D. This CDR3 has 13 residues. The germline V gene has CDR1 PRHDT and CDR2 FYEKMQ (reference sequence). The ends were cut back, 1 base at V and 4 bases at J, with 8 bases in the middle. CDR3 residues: CASSLALGYEQYF. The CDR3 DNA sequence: TGTGCCAGCAGCTTAGCTTTAGGTTACGAGCAGTACTTC.

CDR3 amino acids: CAWTTGTGASWAEAFF. CDR3 bases: TGTGCCTGGACCACCGGGACAGGGGCATCGTGGGCTGAAGCTTTCTTT. The chain has TRBV30 and TRBJ1-1; 10 nucleotides match TRBD1. The length of the CDR3 is 16 residues. The V gene's germline CDR1 is GTSNPN and CDR2 SVGIG (reference sequence). The ends lost 4 bases at V and 6 bases at J; junction bases unmatched: 14.

CDR3 residues: CASSFGSEQYF. In DNA form, the CDR3 reads TGTGCCAGCAGTTTCGGGTCCGAGCAGTACTTC. V usage is TRBV27 and J usage is TRBJ2-7; no reliable D call. Germline V gene lookup returns CDR1 MNHEY and CDR2 SMNVEV (reference sequence). The CDR3 spans 11 residues. Trimming shortened V by 3 bases and J by 6 bases, and 6 bases separated the two germline ends.

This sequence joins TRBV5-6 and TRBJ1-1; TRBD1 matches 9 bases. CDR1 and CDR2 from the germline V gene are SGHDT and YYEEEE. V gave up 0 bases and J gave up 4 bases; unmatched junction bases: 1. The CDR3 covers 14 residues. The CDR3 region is CASSLEDRGTEAFF. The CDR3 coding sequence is TGTGCCAGCAGCTTGGAGGACAGGGGCACTGAAGCTTTCTTT.

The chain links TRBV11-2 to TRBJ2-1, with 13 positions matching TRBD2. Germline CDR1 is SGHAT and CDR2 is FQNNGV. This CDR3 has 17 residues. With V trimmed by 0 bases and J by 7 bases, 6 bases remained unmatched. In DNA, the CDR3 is TGTGCCAGCAGCTTAGAGGGACTAGCGGGACCGGGGAATGAGCAGTTCTTC. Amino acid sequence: CASSLEGLAGPGNEQFF.

The CDR3, as DNA: TGTGCCAGCAGCCCCCTCGGGACAGGGGACACTGAAGCTTTCTTT. Protein sequence: CASSPLGTGDTEAFF. The V gene is TRBV27, the J gene TRBJ1-1, with 10 bases matching TRBD1. CDR3 length: 15 residues. The J segment lost 3 bases and the V segment lost 6 bases, leaving 7 bases of the junction unmatched. Germline CDR1 MNHEY, CDR2 SMNVEV (reference sequence).

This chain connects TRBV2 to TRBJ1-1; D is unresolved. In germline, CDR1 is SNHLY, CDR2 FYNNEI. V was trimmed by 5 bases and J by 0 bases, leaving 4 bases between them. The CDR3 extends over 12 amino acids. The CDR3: CASSTLNTEAFF. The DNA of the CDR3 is TGTGCCAGCAGTACCTTGAACACTGAAGCTTTCTTT.

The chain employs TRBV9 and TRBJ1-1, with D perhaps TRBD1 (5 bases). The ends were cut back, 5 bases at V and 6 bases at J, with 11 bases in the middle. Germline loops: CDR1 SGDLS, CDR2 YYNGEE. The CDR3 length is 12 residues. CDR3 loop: CASSPGDAEAFF. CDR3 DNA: TGTGCCAGCAGTCCCGGGGACGCTGAAGCTTTCTTT.

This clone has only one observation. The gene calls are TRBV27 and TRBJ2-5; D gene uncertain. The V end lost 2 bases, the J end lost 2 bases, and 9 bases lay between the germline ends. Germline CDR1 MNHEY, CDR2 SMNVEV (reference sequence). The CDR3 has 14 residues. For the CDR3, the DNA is TGTGCCAGCAGTTTAACAACGGAACAAGAGACCCAGTACTTC. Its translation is CASSLTTEQETQYF.

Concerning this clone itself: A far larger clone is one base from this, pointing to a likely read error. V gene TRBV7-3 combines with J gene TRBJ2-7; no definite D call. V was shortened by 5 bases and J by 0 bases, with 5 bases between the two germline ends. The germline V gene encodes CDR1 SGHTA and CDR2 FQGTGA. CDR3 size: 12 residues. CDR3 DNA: TGTGCCAGCAGCCCTAGCTCCTACGAGCAGTACTTC. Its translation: CASSPSSYEQYF.

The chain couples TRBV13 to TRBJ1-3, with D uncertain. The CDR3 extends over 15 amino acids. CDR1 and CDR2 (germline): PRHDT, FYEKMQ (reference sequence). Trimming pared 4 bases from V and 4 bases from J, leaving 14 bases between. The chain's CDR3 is CASSSFWEEGNTIYF. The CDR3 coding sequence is TGTGCCAGCAGCTCATTCTGGGAGGAAGGAAACACCATATATTTT.

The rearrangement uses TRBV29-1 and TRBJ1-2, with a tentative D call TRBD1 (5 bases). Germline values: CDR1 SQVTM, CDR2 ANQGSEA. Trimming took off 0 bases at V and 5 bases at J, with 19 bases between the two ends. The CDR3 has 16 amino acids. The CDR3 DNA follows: TGCAGCGTTGAAGATATTAGGCCCGACAGTCGTTATGGCTACACCTTC. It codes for CSVEDIRPDSRYGYTF.

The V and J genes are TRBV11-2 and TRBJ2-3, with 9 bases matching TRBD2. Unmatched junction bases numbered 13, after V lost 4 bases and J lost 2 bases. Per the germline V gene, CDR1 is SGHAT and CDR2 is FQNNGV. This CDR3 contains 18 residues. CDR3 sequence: CASSSGWASGDLTDTQYF. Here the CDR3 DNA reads TGTGCCAGCAGCTCCGGGTGGGCTAGCGGGGATCTCACAGATACGCAGTATTTT.

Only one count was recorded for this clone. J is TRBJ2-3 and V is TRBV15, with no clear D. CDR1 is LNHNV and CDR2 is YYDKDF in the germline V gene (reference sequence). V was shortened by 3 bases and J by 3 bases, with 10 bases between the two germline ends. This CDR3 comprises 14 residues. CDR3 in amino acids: CATSSFTVTDTQYF. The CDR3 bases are TGTGCCACCAGCAGTTTTACTGTAACAGATACGCAGTATTTT.

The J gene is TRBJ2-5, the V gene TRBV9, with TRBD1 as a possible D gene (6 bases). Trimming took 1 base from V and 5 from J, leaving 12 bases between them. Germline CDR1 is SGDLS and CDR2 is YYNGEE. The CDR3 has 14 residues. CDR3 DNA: TGTGCCAGCAGCGTACCGGCGAGGGGGGAGACCCAGTACTTC. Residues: CASSVPARGETQYF.

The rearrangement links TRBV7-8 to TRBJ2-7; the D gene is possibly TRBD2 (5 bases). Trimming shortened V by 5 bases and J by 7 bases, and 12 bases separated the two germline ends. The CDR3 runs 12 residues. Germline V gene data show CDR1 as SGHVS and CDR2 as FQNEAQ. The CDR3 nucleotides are TGTGCCAGCAGCACAGACCGGGATGAGCAGTACTTC. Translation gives CASSTDRDEQYF.